This TCR beta chain was captured in a study of identical twins. General study results and limits: There was more out-of-frame TCR alpha sharing in monozygotic twins than models estimated. Reduced insertions were recorded for abundant cord blood beta clonotypes, with no such pattern in memory repertoires.

This CDR3 is 16 amino acids long. After removal of 0 bases from V and 2 bases from J, the junction contained 3 bases not matched to a gene. Germline V gives CDR1 MGHRA, CDR2 YSYEKL. cDNA molecules carried unique molecular identifiers, and template switching added a universal primer site. TCRdb analysed the 5' RACE reads with MiXCR anew, one entry per CDR3 protein. The table shows roughly 250,000 distinct CDR3 sequences, with around 6.6% occurring only once. A few counts support this clonotype. Its antigen remains unknown. The sample also formed part of further work on yellow fever vaccine responses in identical twins.

The rearrangement links TRBV4-1 to TRBJ1-4, with 7 bases that match TRBD1. The specimen sequenced was memory (CD45RO+) T cells sorted from blood. This clonotype was obtained from a woman between 18 and 29 years old in good health. The CDR3 sequence: CASSQERGRTNEKLFF. For the CDR3, the DNA is TGCGCCAGCAGCCAAGAAAGGGGGCGGACTAATGAAAAACTGTTTTTT.